The 10 T cell receptor beta chains below all came from one sample that was sequenced in a study of Ad26.COV2.S vaccination and SARS-CoV-2 variants. Treatment meaning: around 19 received Ad26.COV2.S at low or high dose, single or two shots; about 5 received placebo; per-sample allocation not given. Day 63 following the first vaccine or placebo injection was when the samples were taken. Clones were read by immunoSEQ multiplex PCR, and TCRdb kept only the in-frame ones, dropping some. Here the sample spans around 450,000 clones, approximately 92% being singletons. The sample consisted of peripheral blood, taken in a trial of Ad26.COV2.S vaccine versus placebo. The source of these receptors is a person aged 18-65 years who received the Ad26.COV2.S COVID-19 vaccine or a placebo.

This clone was counted once. V is TRBV7-3 and J is TRBJ2-2, with D perhaps matching TRBD1 (5 bases). Germline V gene lookup returns CDR1 SGHTA and CDR2 FQGTGA. V was pared by 1 base and J by 5 bases, with 20 bases between. The length of the CDR3 is 18 residues. CDR3 residues: CASSLRGGQRLDTGELFF. The DNA of the CDR3 is TGTGCCAGCAGCTTAAGGGGCGGCCAGCGTTTGGATACCGGGGAGCTGTTTTTT.

The CDR3 loop reads CASSLERGREAFF. The CDR3 nucleotides read TGTGCCAGCAGCTTAGAGAGGGGGCGTGAAGCTTTCTTT. This rearrangement joins TRBV7-2 to TRBJ1-1; 7 bases are shared with TRBD1. The CDR3 contains 13 residues. Germline V gene lookup returns CDR1 SGHTA and CDR2 FQGNSA. The ends lost 1 base at V and 7 bases at J; junction bases unmatched: 3.

The chain has TRBV2 and TRBJ2-7; 9 bases align to TRBD1. The CDR3 is made up of 13 amino acids. Germline V gene sequence: CDR1 SNHLY, CDR2 FYNNEI. V lost 8 bases, J lost 3 bases, and 5 bases stayed unmatched. The CDR3 reads CASHRGRNYEQYF. The CDR3 bases are TGTGCCAGCCACAGGGGGCGCAACTACGAGCAGTACTTC.

The J gene is TRBJ1-2, the V gene TRBV4-2; 7 nucleotides agree with TRBD1. Germline CDR1 reads LGHNA; CDR2 reads YNFKEQ. The J segment lost 5 bases and the V segment lost 3 bases, leaving 15 bases of the junction unmatched. This CDR3 spans 17 amino acids. CDR3 in amino acids: CASSQFGGTALNYGYTF. The CDR3 DNA reads TGTGCCAGCAGCCAGTTCGGCGGGACAGCGTTAAATTATGGCTACACCTTC.

CDR3 DNA: TGTGCCAGCAGGACAGGGTTAGGCGGGGCCAACGTCCTGACTTTC. Its protein product is CASRTGLGGANVLTF. The V call is TRBV2, the J call TRBJ2-6, with 7 positions matching TRBD1. Trimming took 6 bases from V and 4 from J; bases not matched to a gene: 6. The CDR3 is made up of 15 amino acids. Germline loops: CDR1 SNHLY, CDR2 FYNNEI.

This chain links TRBV5-4 with TRBJ2-1, with TRBD2 matching 9 bases. The CDR3 runs to 16 residues. Germline assignment: CDR1 SGHNT and CDR2 YYREEE (reference sequence). The V segment lost 1 base and the J segment 9 bases; nucleotides outside the gene matches: 11. The CDR3 spells CASSLLGGLASAEQFF. The CDR3 coding sequence is TGTGCCAGCAGCTTGTTAGGGGGACTAGCTTCAGCTGAGCAGTTCTTC.

The table lists this clone with a few counts. V is TRBV9 and J is TRBJ2-7; D perhaps matches TRBD2 (5 bases). The V end was cut by 0 bases, the J end by 3 bases, with 7 bases between. Germline CDR1 reads SGDLS; CDR2 reads YYNGEE. The CDR3 loop spans 13 amino acids. The CDR3 protein is CASSVAEGYEQYF. CDR3 sequence (DNA): TGTGCCAGCAGCGTAGCTGAGGGCTACGAGCAGTACTTC.

As to this clone: An end of the junction does not agree with germline; a read error may underlie this. This sequence joins TRBV7-7 and TRBJ2-3; TRBD2 agrees at 7 bases. The CDR3 is 16 amino acids. The V gene's germline CDR1 is SSHAT and CDR2 FNYEAQ (reference sequence). The CDR3 loop is CASSPLVGGSADTQYF. In DNA form, the CDR3 reads TGTGCTAGCAGCCCCCTCGTGGGGGGGTCCGCAGATACGCAGTATTTT.

This sequence joins TRBV19 and TRBJ1-5; 11 bases are a match to TRBD1. The CDR3 loop spans 18 amino acids. J lost 4 bases, V lost 7 bases, and 15 bases had no gene match. Looked up from germline, CDR1 is LNHDA and CDR2 is SQIVND (reference sequence). CDR3 sequence (DNA): TGTGCCAGTACCATAATTCCGGACAGGGGGCGCGGGAATCAGCCCCAGCATTTT. Its protein is CASTIIPDRGRGNQPQHF.

CDR3 sequence: CASRRAENYGYTF. CDR3 DNA sequence: TGTGCCAGCAGGAGGGCAGAAAACTATGGCTACACCTTC. The rearrangement links TRBV28 to TRBJ1-2; D is uncertain. Germline V CDR1 and CDR2: MDHEN, SYDVKM. The CDR3 runs 13 residues. Between the trimmed V and J ends, which lost 6 bases and 2 bases, there was a span of 10 bases.